The 9 T cell receptor beta chains reported below all come from one sample, sequenced in a study of monozygotic twins with inflammatory bowel disease. TCRdb reworked the 5' RACE reads into one entry per CDR3 protein, no DNA. Recorded here are 440,000 or so distinct CDR3 sequences; the top ten clones represent 2% to 3%. Sequenced sample: blood. Receptor source: a human donor with ulcerative colitis or Crohn's disease, or a healthy co-twin of an affected twin (not recorded which).

The gene calls are TRBV18 and TRBJ2-7. CDR1 KGHSH and CDR2 LQKENI come from the germline V gene. CDR3 size: 14 residues. The CDR3 loop reads CASSPQGAKNEQYF.

This chain joins TRBV24-1 and TRBJ2-1; as DNA is missing, the TRBD2 call by TCRdb cannot be tested. This CDR3 comprises 18 residues. CDR1 KGHDR and CDR2 SFDVKD come from the germline V gene. CDR3 loop: CATSDVAPTSGRDNEQFF.

The rearrangement uses TRBV6-1 and TRBJ2-1; checking the TCRdb D call of TRBD1 is not possible without DNA. This CDR3 has 16 residues. Per germline, CDR1 MNHNS and CDR2 SASEGT. This CDR3 reads CASSDLGGTLNNEQFF.

The CDR3 is CASSSGQGGSGANVLTF. The chain couples TRBV5-1 to TRBJ2-6; TCRdb picks TRBD1, but there is no DNA to check that call. Germline V gene sequence: CDR1 SGHRS, CDR2 YFSETQ. This CDR3 has 17 residues.

The chain employs TRBV7-2 and TRBJ2-5; TCRdb outputs TRBD1, but without DNA this stays unchecked. The CDR3 sequence is 13 residues long. Germline values: CDR1 SGHTA, CDR2 FQGNSA. CDR3 sequence reads: CASSNGIKETQYF.

The rearrangement uses TRBV3-1 and TRBJ2-1. Per the germline V gene, CDR1 is LGHDT and CDR2 is YNNKEL (reference sequence). This CDR3 has 14 amino acids. The CDR3 is CASSQEDRLAEQFF.

The V and J genes are TRBV28 and TRBJ2-1; the D call from TCRdb, TRBD2, cannot be confirmed without DNA. The CDR3 sequence is 16 residues long. Germline assignment: CDR1 MDHEN and CDR2 SYDVKM. The CDR3: CASSLRHSGILGEQFF.

The CDR3 spells CASSRAGAGSDSPLHF. The rearrangement links TRBV4-3 to TRBJ1-6; the TCRdb D gene call, TRBD1, has no DNA to confirm it. The CDR3 length is 16 residues. Germline CDR1 LGHNA, CDR2 YSLEER.

V is TRBV3-1 and J is TRBJ1-2; TCRdb names TRBD1, which stays unverified in the absence of DNA. Germline V lookup: CDR1 LGHDT, CDR2 YNNKEL (reference sequence). The CDR3 covers 15 residues. The CDR3 is CASSRDARANYGYTF.